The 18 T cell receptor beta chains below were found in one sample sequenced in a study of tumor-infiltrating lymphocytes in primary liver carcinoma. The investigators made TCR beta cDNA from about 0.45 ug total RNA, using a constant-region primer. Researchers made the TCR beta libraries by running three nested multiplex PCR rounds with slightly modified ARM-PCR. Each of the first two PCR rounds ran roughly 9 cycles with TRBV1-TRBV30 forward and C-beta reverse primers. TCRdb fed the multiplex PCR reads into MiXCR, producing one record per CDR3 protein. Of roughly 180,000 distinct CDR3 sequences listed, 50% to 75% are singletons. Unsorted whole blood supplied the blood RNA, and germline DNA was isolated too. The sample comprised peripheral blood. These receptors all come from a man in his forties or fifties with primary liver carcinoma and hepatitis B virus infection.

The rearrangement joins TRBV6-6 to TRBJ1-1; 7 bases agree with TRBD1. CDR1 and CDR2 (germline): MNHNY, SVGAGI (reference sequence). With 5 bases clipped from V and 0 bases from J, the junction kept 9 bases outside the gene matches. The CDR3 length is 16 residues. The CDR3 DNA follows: TGTGCCAGCAGTCCGGGGACAGCACCCATGAACACTGAAGCTTTCTTT. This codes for CASSPGTAPMNTEAFF.

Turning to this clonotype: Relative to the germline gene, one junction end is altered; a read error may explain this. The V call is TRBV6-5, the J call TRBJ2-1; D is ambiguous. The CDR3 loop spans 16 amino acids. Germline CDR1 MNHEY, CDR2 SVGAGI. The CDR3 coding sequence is TGTGCCAGCAGTTACGCCCAGGAGAGCTCCTACAATGAGCAGTTCTTT. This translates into CASSYAQESSYNEQFF.

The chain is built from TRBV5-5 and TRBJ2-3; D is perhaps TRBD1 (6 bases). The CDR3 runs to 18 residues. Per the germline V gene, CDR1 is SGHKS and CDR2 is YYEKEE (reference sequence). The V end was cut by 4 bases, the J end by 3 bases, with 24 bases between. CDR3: CASSTGQIGGLGTDTQYF. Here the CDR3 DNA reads TGTGCCAGCAGCACCGGACAGATAGGCGGATTGGGGACAGATACGCAGTATTTT.

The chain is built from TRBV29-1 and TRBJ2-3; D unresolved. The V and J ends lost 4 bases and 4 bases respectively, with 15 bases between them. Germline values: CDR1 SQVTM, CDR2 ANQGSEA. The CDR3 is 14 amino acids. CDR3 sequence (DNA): TGCAGCGTTGTATATGGTGACCGTGCAGATACGCAGTATTTT. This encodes CSVVYGDRADTQYF.

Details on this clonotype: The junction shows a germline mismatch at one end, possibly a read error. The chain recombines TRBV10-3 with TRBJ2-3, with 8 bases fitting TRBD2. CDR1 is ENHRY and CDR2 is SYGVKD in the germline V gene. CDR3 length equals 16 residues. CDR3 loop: CTIRGPPSGSTDTQYF. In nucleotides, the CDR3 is TGTACCATCAGGGGCCCACCTAGCGGGAGCACAGATACGCAGTATTTT.

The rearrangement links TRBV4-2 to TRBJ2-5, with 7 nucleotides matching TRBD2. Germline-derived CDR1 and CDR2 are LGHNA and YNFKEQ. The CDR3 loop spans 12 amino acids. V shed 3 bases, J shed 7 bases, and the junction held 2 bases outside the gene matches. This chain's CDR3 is CASSQGEGTQYF. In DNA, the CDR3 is TGTGCCAGCAGCCAGGGGGAGGGGACCCAGTACTTC.

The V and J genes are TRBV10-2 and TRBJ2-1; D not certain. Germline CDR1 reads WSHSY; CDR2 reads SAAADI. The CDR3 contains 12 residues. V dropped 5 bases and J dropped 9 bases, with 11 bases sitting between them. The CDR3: CASSYRGIEQFF. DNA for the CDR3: TGCGCCAGCAGTTATAGAGGAATTGAGCAGTTCTTC.

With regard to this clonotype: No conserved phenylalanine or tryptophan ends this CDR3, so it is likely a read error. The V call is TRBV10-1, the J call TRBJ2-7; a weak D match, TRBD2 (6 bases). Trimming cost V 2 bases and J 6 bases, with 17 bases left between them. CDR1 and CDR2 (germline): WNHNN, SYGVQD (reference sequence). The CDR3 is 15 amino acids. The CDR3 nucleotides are TGCGCCAGCAGTGAGGGGGTAGCGGACCGCAGCGAGCAGTACTAC. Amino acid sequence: CASSEGVADRSEQYY.

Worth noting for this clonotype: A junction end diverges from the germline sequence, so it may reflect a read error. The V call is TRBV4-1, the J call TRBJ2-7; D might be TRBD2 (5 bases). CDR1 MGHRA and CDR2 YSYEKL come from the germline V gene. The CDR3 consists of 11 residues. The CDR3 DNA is TGCGCCAACAGCCATGGCGGGGAGCAGTACTTC. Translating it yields CANSHGGEQYF.

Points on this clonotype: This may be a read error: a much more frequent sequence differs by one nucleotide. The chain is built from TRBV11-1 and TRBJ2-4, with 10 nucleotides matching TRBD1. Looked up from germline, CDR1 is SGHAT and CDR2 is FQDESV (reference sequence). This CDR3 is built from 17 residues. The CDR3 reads CANSFRPVGQGGNIQYF. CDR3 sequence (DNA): TGTGCCAACAGCTTCCGACCAGTTGGACAGGGGGGAAACATTCAGTACTTC.

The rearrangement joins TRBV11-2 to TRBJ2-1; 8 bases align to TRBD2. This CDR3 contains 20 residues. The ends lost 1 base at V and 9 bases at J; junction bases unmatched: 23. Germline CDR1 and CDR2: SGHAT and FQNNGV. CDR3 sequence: CASSLVLAGSLEPSPSEQFF. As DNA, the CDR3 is TGTGCCAGCAGCTTAGTATTAGCGGGATCTTTAGAACCCTCTCCTAGTGAGCAGTTCTTC. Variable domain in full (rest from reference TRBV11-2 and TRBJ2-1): EAGVAQSPRYKIIEKRQSVAFWCNPISGHATLYWYQQILGQGPKLLIQFQNNGVVDDSQLPKDRFSAERLKGVDSTLKIQPAKLEDSAVYLCASSLVLAGSLEPSPSEQFFGPGTRLTVL.

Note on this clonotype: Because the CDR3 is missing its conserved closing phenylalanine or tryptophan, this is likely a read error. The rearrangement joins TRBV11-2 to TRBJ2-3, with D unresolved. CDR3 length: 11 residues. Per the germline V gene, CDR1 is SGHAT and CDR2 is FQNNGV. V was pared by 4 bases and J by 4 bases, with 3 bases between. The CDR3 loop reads CASSSSDTQYI. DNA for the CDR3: TGTGCCAGCAGCTCATCAGATACGCAGTATATT.

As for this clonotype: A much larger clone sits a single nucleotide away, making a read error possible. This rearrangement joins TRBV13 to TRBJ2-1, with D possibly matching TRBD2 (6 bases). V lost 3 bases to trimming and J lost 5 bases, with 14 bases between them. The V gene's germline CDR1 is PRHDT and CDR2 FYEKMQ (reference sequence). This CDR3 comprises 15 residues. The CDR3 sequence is CASSLTGDFNNEQFF. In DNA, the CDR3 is TGTGCCAGCAGCTTGACGGGGGACTTCAACAATGAGCAGTTCTTC.

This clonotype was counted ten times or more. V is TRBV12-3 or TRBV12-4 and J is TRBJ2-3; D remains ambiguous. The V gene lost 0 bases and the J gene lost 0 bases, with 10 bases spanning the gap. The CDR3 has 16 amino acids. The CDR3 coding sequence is TGTGCCAGCAGTTTAGCAGTGGCCACTAGCACAGATACGCAGTATTTT. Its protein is CASSLAVATSTDTQYF.

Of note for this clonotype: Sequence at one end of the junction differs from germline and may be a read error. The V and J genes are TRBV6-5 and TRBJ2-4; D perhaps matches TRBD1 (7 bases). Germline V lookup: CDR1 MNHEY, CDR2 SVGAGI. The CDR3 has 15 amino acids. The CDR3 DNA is TGTGCTAGCAGGAGGGACAGCCTAGCCAAAAACATTCAGCACTTC. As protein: CASRRDSLAKNIQHF.

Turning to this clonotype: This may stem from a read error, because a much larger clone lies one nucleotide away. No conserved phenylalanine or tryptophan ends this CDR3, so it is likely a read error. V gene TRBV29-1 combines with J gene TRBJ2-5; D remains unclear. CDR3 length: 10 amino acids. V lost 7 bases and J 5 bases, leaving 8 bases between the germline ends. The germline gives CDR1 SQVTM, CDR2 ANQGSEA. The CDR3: CSAVAETQYS. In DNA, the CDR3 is TGCAGCGCCGTGGCGGAGACCCAGTACTCC.

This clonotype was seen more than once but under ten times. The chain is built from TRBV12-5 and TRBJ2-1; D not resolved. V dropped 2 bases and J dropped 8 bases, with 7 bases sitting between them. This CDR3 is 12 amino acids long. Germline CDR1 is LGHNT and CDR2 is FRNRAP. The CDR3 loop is CASGLLEDEQFF. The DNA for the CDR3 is TGTGCTAGTGGTTTGCTCGAAGATGAGCAGTTCTTC.

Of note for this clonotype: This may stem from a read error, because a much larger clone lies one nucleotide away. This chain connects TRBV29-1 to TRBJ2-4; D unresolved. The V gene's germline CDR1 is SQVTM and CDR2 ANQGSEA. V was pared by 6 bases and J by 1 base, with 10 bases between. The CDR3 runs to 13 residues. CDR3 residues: CSVLQEAKNIQYF. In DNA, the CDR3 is TGCAGCGTGCTGCAAGAGGCCAAAAACATTCAGTACTTC.